This TCR beta chain was retrieved from a study of OX40 agonist ivuxolimab in advanced cancers. Turning to the study itself: Participants, 82.7% male, averaged roughly 59 years of age, ranging from roughly 23 to 90.

About this clone itself: Its antigen is not identified.

Study outcomes and limitations: Expanded peripheral T cells had an undetermined antigen specificity.

The repertoire was sequenced with immunoSEQ multiplex PCR; TCRdb's copy has only in-frame clones and lacks some. The sample records several thousand clones, 78% being singletons. The ends were cut back, 3 bases at V and 4 bases at J, with 10 bases in the middle. Germline CDR1 SGHVS, CDR2 FNYEAQ. The CDR3 is 13 residues long. The starting material was CD4+ or CD8+ T cells sorted from blood, obtained in a trial of the OX40 agonist ivuxolimab. This receptor was identified in an adult with an advanced solid tumor such as melanoma, head and neck, liver or kidney cancer. The chain combines TRBV7-6 with TRBJ2-7, with D maybe TRBD2 (5 bases). The CDR3 loop reads CASSLPGSYEQYF. CDR3 coding DNA: TGTGCCAGCAGCTTGCCGGGGAGTTACGAGCAGTACTTC.